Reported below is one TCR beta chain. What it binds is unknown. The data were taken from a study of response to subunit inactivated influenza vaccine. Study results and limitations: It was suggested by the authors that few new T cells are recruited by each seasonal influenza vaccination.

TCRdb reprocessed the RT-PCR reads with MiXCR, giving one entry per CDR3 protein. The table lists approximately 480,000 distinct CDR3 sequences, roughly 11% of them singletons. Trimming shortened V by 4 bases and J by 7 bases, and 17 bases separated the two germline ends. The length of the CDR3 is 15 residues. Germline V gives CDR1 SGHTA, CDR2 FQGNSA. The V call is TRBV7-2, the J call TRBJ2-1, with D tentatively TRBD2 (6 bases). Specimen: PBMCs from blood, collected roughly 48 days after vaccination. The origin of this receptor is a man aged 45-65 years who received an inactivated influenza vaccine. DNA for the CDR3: TGTGCCAGCAGCTGGGGGGACTTGCTGGGGAATGAGCAGTTCTTC. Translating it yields CASSWGDLLGNEQFF.